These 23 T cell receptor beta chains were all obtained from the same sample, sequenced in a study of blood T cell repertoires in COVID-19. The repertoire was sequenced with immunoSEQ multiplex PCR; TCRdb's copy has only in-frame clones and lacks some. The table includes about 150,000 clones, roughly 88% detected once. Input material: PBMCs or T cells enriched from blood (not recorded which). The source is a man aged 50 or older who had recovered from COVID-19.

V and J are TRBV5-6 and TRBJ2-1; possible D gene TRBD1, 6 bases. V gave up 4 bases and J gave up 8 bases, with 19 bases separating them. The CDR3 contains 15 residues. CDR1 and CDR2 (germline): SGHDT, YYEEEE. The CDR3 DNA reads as TGTGCCAGCAGCCCTCGGACAGCCCTTGTCTATGAGCAGTTCTTC. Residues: CASSPRTALVYEQFF.

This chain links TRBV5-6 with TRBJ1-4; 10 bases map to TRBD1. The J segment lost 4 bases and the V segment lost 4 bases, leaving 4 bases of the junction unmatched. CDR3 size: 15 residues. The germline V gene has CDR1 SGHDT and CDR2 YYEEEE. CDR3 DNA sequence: TGTGCCAGCAGCGCCAGGGACAGGGGTAATGAAAAACTGTTTTTT. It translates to CASSARDRGNEKLFF.

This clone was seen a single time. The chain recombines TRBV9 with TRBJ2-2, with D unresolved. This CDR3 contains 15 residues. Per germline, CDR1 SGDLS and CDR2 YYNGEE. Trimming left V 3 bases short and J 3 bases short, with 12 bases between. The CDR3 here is CASSEDPGYTGELFF. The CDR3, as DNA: TGTGCCAGCAGCGAGGATCCAGGATACACCGGGGAGCTGTTTTTT. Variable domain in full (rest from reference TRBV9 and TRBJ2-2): DSGVTQTPKHLITATGQRVTLRCSPRSGDLSVYWYQQSLDQGLQFLIQYYNGEERAKGNILERFSAQQFPDLHSELNLSSLELGDSALYFCASSEDPGYTGELFFGEGSRLTVL.

CDR3 sequence: CASSPFVSGGTEAFF. The CDR3 DNA reads TGTGCCAGTAGCCCCTTTGTATCCGGGGGCACTGAAGCTTTCTTT. The chain uses TRBV19 and TRBJ1-1; weak D call: TRBD1 (5 bases). Germline-derived CDR1 and CDR2 are LNHDA and SQIVND (reference sequence). This CDR3 has 15 residues. Deletions cut 6 bases from V and 4 bases from J, with 18 bases between.

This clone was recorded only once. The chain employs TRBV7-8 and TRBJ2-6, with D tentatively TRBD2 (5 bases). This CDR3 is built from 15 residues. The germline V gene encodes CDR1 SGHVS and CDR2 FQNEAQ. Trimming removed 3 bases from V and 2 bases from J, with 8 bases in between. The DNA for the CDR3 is TGTGCCAGCAGCTTGAGGGATCCTGGGGCCAACGTCCTGACTTTC. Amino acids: CASSLRDPGANVLTF.

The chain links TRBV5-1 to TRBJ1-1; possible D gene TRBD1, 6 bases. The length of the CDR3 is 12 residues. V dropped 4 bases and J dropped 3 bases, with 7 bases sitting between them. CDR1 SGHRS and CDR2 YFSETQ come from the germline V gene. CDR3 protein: CASSKGDTEAFF. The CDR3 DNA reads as TGCGCCAGCAGCAAGGGGGACACTGAAGCTTTCTTT.

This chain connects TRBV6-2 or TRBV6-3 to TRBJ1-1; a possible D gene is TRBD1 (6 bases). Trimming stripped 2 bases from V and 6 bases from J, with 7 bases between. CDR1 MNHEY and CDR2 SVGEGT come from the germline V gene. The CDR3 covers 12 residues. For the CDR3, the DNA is TGTGCCAGCAGTTACAAGGGGGCTGAAGCTTTCTTT. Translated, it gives CASSYKGAEAFF.

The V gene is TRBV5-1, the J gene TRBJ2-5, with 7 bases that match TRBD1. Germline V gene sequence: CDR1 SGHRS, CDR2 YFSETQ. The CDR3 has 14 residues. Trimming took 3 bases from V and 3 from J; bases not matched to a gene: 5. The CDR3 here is CASSSVQGKETQYF. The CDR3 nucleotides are TGCGCCAGCAGCTCGGTACAGGGGAAAGAGACCCAGTACTTC.

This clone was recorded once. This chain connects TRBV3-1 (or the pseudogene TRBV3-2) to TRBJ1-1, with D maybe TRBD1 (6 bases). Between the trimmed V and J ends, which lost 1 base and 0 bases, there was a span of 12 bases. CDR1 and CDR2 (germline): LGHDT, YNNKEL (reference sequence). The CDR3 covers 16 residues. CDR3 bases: TGTGCCAGCAGCCAAGGACAGGTCAAGTTGAACACTGAAGCTTTCTTT. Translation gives CASSQGQVKLNTEAFF.

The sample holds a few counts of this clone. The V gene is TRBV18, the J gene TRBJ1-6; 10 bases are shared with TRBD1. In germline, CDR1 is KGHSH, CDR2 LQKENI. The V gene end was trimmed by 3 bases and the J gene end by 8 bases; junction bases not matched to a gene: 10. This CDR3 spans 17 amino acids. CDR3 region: CASSPLTGGQPDSPLHF. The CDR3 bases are TGTGCCAGCTCACCCCTGACAGGGGGCCAGCCGGATTCACCCCTCCACTTT.

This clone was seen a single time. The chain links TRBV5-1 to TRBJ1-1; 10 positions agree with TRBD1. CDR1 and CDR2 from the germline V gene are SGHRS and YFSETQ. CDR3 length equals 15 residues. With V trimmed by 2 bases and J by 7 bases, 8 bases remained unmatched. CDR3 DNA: TGCGCCAGCAGCTTAAGACTGGGACAGGGGAGTGAAGCTTTCTTT. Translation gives CASSLRLGQGSEAFF.

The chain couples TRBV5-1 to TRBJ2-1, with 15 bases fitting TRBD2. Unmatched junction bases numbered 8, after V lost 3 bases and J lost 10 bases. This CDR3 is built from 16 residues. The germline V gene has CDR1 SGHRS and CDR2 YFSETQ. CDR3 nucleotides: TGCGCCAGCAGCTCAGGACTAGCGGGGGGGATCAGGGAGCAGTTCTTC. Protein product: CASSSGLAGGIREQFF.

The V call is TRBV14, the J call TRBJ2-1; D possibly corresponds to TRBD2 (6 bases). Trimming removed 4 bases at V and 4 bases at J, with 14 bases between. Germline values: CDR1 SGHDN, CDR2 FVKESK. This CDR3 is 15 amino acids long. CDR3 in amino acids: CASSPLGGSYNEQFF. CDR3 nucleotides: TGTGCCAGCAGCCCCCTGGGGGGAAGTTACAATGAGCAGTTCTTC. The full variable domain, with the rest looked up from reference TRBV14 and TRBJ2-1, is EAGVTQFPSHSVIEKGQTVTLRCDPISGHDNLYWYRRVMGKEIKFLLHFVKESKQDESGMPNNRFLAERTGGTYSTLKVQPAELEDSGVYFCASSPLGGSYNEQFFGPGTRLTVL.

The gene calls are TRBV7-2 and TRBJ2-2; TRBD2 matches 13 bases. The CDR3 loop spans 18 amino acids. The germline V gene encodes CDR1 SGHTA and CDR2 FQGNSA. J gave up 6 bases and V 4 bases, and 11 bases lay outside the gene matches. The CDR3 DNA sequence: TGTGCCAGCAGCTCCCAACCCGGACTAGCGGGGGTGGCCGGGGAGCTGTTTTTT. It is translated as CASSSQPGLAGVAGELFF.

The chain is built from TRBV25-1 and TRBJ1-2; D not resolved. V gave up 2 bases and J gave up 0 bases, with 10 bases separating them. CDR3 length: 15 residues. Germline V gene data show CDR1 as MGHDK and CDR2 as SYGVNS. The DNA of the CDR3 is TGTGCCAGCAGTGAACCAGCAGGATCTAACTATGGCTACACCTTC. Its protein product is CASSEPAGSNYGYTF.

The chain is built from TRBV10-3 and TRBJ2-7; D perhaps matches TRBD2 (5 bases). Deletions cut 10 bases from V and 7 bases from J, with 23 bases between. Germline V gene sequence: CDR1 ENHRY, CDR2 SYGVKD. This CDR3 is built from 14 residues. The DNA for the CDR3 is TGTGCCACTGGGGAGCTGACTGATTTCGGGGAGCAGTACTTC. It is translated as CATGELTDFGEQYF.

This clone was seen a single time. CDR3 sequence: CASSQLTGNEQFF. CDR3 nucleotide sequence: TGTGCCAGCAGCCAACTTACGGGGAATGAGCAGTTCTTC. The rearrangement links TRBV3-1 (or the pseudogene TRBV3-2) to TRBJ2-1; perhaps TRBD2 as D (5 bases). CDR1 and CDR2 from the germline V gene are LGHDT and YNNKEL (reference sequence). V was clipped by 2 bases and J by 7 bases, with 9 bases between them. There are 13 residues in the CDR3.

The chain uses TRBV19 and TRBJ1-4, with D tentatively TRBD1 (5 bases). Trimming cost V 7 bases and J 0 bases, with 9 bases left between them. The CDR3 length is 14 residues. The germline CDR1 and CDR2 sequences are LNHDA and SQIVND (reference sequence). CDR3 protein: CASTRDPTNEKLFF. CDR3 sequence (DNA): TGTGCCAGTACCAGGGATCCAACTAATGAAAAACTGTTTTTT.

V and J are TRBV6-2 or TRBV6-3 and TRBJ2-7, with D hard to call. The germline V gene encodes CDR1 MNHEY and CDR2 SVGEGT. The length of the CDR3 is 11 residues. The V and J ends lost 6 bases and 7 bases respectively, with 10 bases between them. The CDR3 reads CASSLGGEQYV. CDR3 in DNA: TGTGCCAGCAGCCTTGGCGGTGAGCAGTACGTC.

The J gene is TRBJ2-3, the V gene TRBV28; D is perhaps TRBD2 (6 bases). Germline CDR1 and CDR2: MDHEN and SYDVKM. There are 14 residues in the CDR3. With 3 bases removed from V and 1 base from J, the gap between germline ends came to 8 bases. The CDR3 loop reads CASSFVAGTDTQYF. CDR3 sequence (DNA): TGTGCCAGCAGTTTTGTAGCGGGCACAGATACGCAGTATTTT.

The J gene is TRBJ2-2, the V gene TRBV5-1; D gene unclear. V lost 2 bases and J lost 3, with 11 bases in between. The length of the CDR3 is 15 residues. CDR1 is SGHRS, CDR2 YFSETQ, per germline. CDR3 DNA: TGCGCCAGCAGCTTTCAACAGTCGTACACCGGGGAGCTGTTTTTT. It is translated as CASSFQQSYTGELFF.

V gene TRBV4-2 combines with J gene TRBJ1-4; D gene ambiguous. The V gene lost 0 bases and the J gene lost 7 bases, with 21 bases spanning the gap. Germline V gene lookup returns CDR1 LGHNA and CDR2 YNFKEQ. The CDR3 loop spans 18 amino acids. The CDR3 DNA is TGTGCCAGCAGCCAAGAGTCCATGAACCGCGGCGGAAGTGAAAAACTGTTTTTT. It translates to CASSQESMNRGGSEKLFF.

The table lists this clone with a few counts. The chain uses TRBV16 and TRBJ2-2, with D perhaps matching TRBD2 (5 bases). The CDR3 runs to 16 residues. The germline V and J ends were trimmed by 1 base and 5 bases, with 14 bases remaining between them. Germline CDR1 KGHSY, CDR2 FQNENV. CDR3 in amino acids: CASSQYRDFRTGELFF. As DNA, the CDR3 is TGTGCCAGCAGCCAATACCGGGATTTTAGGACCGGGGAGCTGTTTTTT.